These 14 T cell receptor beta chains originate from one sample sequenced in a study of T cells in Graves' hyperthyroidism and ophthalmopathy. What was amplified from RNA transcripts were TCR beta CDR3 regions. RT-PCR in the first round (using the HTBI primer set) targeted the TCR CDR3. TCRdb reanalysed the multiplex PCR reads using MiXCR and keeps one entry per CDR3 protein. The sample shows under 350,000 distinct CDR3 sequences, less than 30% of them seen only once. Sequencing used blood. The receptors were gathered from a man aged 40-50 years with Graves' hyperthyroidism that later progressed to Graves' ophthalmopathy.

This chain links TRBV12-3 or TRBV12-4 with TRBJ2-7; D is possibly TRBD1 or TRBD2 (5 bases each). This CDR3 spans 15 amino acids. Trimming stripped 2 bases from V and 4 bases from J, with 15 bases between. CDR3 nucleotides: TGTGCCAGCAGTTTAAGGGCAGGGAGTTTGTACGAGCAGTACTTC. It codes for CASSLRAGSLYEQYF.

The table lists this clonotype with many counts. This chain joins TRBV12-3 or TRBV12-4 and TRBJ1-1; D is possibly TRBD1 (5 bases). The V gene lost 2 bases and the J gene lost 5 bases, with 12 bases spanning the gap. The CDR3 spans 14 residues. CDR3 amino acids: CASSLWGDETEAFF. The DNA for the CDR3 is TGTGCCAGCAGTTTATGGGGGGATGAGACTGAAGCTTTCTTT.

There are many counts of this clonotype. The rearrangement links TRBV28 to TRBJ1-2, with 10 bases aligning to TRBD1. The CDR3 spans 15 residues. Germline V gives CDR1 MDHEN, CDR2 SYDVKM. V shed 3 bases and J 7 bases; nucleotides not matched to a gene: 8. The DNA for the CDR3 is TGTGCCAGCAGTTTGGGGGGACAGGGGTCGACTGGCTACACCTTC. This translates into CASSLGGQGSTGYTF.

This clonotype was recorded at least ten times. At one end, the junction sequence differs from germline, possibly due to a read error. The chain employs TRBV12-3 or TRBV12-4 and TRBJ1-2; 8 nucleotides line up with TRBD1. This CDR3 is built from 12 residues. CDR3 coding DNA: TGTGCCAGCAGTTTTCTGGGACAGGAGATCCGCTTC. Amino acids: CASSFLGQEIRF.

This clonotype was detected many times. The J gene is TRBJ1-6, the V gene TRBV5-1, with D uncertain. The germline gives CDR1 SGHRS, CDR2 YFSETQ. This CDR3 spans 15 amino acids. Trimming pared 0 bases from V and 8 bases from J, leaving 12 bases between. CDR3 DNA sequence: TGCGCCAGCAGCTTGGGTGGGCGGCCGGATTCACCCCTCCACTTT. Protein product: CASSLGGRPDSPLHF.

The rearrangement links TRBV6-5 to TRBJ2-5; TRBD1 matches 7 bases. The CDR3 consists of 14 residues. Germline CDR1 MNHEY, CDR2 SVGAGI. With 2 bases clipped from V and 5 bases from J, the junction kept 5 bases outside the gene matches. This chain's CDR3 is CASSYQGVAETQYF. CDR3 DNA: TGTGCCAGCAGTTACCAGGGGGTCGCGGAGACCCAGTACTTC.

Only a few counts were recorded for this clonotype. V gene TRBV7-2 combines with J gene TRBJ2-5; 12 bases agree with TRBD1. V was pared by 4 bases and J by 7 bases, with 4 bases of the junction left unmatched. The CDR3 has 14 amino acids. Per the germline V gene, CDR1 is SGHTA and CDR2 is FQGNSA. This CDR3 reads CASSSLGQGATQYF. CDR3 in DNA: TGTGCCAGCAGCTCCCTGGGACAGGGGGCGACCCAGTACTTC. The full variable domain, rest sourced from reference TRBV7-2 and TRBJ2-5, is GAGVSQSPSNKVTEKGKDVELRCDPISGHTALYWYRQSLGQGLEFLIYFQGNSAPDKSGLPSDRFSAERTGGSVSTLTIQRTQQEDSAVYLCASSSLGQGATQYFGPGTRLLVL.

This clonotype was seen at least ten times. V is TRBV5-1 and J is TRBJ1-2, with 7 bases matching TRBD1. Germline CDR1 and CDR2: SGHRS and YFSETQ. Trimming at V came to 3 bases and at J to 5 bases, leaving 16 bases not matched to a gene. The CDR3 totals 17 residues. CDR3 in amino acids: CASSSGVDRSVRYGYTF. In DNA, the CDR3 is TGCGCCAGCAGCTCTGGGGTGGACAGGTCTGTAAGATATGGCTACACCTTC.

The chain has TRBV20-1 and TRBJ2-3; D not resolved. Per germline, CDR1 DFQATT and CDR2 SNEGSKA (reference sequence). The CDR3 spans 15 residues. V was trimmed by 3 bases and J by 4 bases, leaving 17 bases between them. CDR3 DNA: TGCAGTGCTAGCGATAGTAGAAGAGGTCCAGATACGCAGTATTTT. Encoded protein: CSASDSRRGPDTQYF.

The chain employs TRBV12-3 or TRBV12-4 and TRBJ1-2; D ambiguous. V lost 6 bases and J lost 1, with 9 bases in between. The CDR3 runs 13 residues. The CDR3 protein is CASSPGLNYGYTF. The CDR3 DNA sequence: TGTGCCAGCAGCCCAGGACTTAACTATGGCTACACCTTC.

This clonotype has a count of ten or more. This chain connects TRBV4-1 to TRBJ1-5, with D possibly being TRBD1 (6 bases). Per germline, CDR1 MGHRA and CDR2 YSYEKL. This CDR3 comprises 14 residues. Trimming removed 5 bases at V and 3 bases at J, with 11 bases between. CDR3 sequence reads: CASSRWTDNQPQHF. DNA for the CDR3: TGCGCCAGCAGCAGATGGACAGACAATCAGCCCCAGCATTTT.

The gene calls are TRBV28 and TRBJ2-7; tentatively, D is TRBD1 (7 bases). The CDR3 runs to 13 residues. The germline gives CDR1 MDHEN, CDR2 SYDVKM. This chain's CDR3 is CATGDRVMREQYF. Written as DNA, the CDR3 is TGTGCGACGGGAGACAGGGTAATGAGAGAGCAGTACTTC.

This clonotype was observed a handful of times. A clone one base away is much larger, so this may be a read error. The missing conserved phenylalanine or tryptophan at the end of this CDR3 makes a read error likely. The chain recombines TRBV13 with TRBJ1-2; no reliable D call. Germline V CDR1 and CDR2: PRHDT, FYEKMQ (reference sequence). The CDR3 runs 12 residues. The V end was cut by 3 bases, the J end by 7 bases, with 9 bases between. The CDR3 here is CASSFLSGGYTL. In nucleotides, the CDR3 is TGTGCCAGCAGCTTTCTCAGTGGTGGCTACACCCTC.

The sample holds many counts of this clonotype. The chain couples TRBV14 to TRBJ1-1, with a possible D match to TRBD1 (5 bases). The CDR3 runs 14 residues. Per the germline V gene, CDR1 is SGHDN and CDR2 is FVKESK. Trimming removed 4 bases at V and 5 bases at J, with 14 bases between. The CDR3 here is CASSPNPGGTEAFF. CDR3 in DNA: TGTGCCAGCAGCCCAAACCCCGGGGGGACTGAAGCTTTCTTT.